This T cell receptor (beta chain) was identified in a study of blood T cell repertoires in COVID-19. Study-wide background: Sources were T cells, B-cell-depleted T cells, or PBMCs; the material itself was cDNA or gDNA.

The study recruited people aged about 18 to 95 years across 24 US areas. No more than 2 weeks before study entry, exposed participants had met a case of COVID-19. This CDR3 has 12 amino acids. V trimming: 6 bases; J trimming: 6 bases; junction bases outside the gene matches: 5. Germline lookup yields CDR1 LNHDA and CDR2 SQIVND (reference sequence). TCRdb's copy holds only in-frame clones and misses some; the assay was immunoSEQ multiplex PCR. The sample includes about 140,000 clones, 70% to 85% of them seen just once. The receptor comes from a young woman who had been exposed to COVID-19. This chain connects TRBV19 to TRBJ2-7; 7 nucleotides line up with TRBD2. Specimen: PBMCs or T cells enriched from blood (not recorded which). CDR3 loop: CASSGEGGEQYF. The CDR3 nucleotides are TGTGCCAGTAGCGGGGAGGGCGGCGAGCAGTACTTC. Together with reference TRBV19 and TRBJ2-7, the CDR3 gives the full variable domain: DGGITQSPKYLFRKEGQNVTLSCEQNLNHDAMYWYRQDPGQGLRLIYYSQIVNDFQKGDIAEGYSVSREKKESFPLTVTSAQKNPTAFYLCASSGEGGEQYFGPGTRLTVT.